These 11 T cell receptor beta chains originate from one sample sequenced in a study of blood T cell repertoires in COVID-19 (dated by TCRdb to the early 2020s). The library came from the immunoSEQ multiplex PCR assay. TCRdb provides this immuneACCESS table in a form limited to in-frame rearrangements. Some clones are lacking; in checked studies, under half of them reflect an unresolved V gene, and why the rest are absent is not known. This sample comprises roughly 190,000 clones, approximately 82% of them detected only once. The ten largest clones take up around 5.2% of the sample. The material sequenced was PBMCs or T cells enriched from blood (not recorded which). Every receptor here comes from a woman in her fifties or sixties with acute COVID-19.

The rearrangement joins TRBV18 to TRBJ2-3, with 12 bases matching TRBD2. Germline V gene sequence: CDR1 KGHSH, CDR2 LQKENI. This CDR3 is 15 amino acids long. After removal of 6 bases from V and 6 bases from J, the junction contained 7 bases not matched to a gene. DNA of the CDR3: TGTGCCAGCTCGCTTGGACTAGCGGGATTTGATACGCAGTATTTT. This gives the protein CASSLGLAGFDTQYF.

The CDR3 loop reads CASSPAIRGTEAFF. In DNA form, the CDR3 reads TGTGCCAGCAGCCCTGCAATCCGGGGCACTGAAGCTTTCTTT. The V and J genes are TRBV3-1 (or the pseudogene TRBV3-2) and TRBJ1-1; the D is unclear. Germline assignment: CDR1 LGHDT and CDR2 YNNKEL (reference sequence). Trimming cost V 4 bases and J 4 bases, with 13 bases left between them. The CDR3 sequence is 14 residues long.

The sample holds one count of this clone. The chain employs TRBV30 and TRBJ1-1; TRBD1 might be the D (6 bases). Germline CDR1 is GTSNPN and CDR2 is SVGIG (reference sequence). This CDR3 is 14 amino acids long. The V and J ends lost 5 bases and 4 bases respectively, with 17 bases between them. CDR3 sequence reads: CAWSAGVMITEAFF. DNA for the CDR3: TGTGCCTGGTCAGCAGGGGTGATGATCACTGAAGCTTTCTTT.

This chain uses TRBV18 with TRBJ1-6, with a tentative D call TRBD1 (6 bases). V lost 3 bases, J lost 7 bases, and 10 bases lay in between. The CDR3 runs 14 residues. Looked up from germline, CDR1 is KGHSH and CDR2 is LQKENI. The CDR3 DNA follows: TGTGCCAGCTCACCTTGGGACACCAATTCACCCCTCCACTTT. Amino acid sequence: CASSPWDTNSPLHF.

This clone has a count of ten or more. This chain connects TRBV9 to TRBJ2-3; the match to TRBD2 covers 7 bases. The germline V gene has CDR1 SGDLS and CDR2 YYNGEE. J gave up 3 bases and V 2 bases, and 6 bases lay outside the gene matches. The CDR3 covers 15 residues. In DNA form, the CDR3 reads TGTGCCAGCAGCGTCGGGGGGAGGGCTACAGATACGCAGTATTTT. This gives the protein CASSVGGRATDTQYF.

V gene TRBV4-2 combines with J gene TRBJ2-1, with 7 bases lining up with TRBD2. Germline V gene data show CDR1 as LGHNA and CDR2 as YNFKEQ. After removal of 0 bases from V and 8 bases from J, the junction contained 10 bases not matched to a gene. The CDR3 runs to 16 residues. Here the CDR3 DNA reads TGTGCCAGCAGCCAAGATCGCGCGGGAGTTATGGATGAGCAGTTCTTC. Translated: CASSQDRAGVMDEQFF.

The chain recombines TRBV7-2 with TRBJ1-3, with D hard to call. Germline V CDR1 and CDR2: SGHTA, FQGNSA. The CDR3 loop spans 14 amino acids. Trimming took 5 bases from V and 5 from J, leaving 13 bases between them. The CDR3 nucleotides read TGTGCCAGCAGCCTACGGGAGACCCGAAACACCATATATTTT. This sequence encodes CASSLRETRNTIYF.

This rearrangement joins TRBV6-5 to TRBJ1-5; 8 bases match TRBD1. CDR3 size: 15 residues. Germline V gene sequence: CDR1 MNHEY, CDR2 SVGAGI. V lost 6 bases and J lost 3; bases outside the gene matches: 7. The CDR3 region has the DNA TGTGCCAGCAGCTCAACAGGGGGGACCAATCAGCCCCAGCATTTT. Its translation is CASSSTGGTNQPQHF.

This clone was seen only once. This chain joins TRBV6-5 and TRBJ1-2; D ambiguous. Germline loops: CDR1 MNHEY, CDR2 SVGAGI. There are 13 residues in the CDR3. As DNA, the CDR3 is TGTGGACCAATGGGGAGGGCGGCCTATGGCTACACCTTC. Its translation: CGPMGRAAYGYTF.

This chain links TRBV28 with TRBJ1-3; D possibly corresponds to TRBD1 (5 bases). This CDR3 region has 15 residues. Trimming stripped 8 bases from V and 6 bases from J, with 20 bases between. The germline gives CDR1 MDHEN, CDR2 SYDVKM. This CDR3 reads CASLPPTGGPNTIYF. DNA of the CDR3: TGTGCCAGCCTTCCCCCTACGGGGGGACCAAACACCATATATTTT.

In its sample, this clone was seen once. The V and J genes are TRBV7-2 and TRBJ2-7; 8 bases agree with TRBD1. The V and J ends lost 4 bases and 2 bases, in that order; junction bases with no gene match: 10. Germline V CDR1 and CDR2: SGHTA, FQGNSA. The CDR3 length is 16 residues. The CDR3 region is CASSSSGGYYAYEQYF. Written as DNA, the CDR3 is TGTGCCAGCAGCTCTTCAGGGGGCTATTACGCCTACGAGCAGTACTTC.